The T cell receptor beta chain described here comes from a study of blood T cell repertoires in COVID-19. By sample share, this clone is medium-sized. It is unclear where the CDR3 begins or ends on the DNA, so no DNA is shown, and the CDR3 is as TCRdb lists it. The CDR3 has 14 residues if both end residues are counted. Sequenced by immunoSEQ multiplex PCR; TCRdb stores in-frame clones only, minus some. The table records 150,000 to 250,000 clones, around 90% of them present only once. This TCR was recovered from a woman in her thirties who had recovered from COVID-19. The specimen sequenced was PBMCs or T cells enriched from blood (not recorded which). The gene calls are TRBV21-1 and TRBJ1-1; TRBD1, the table's D call, lacks a check against the DNA. TRBV21-1 is designated a pseudogene. The CDR3 here is CASSVAGGNTEAFF.